The entry below describes one T cell receptor (beta chain). What it recognizes is unknown. These data belong to a study of cytomegalovirus exposure and HLA in healthy donors. Study findings and constraints: Some V segments (TRBV6-2 and TRBV6-3 among them) were excluded as indistinguishable. A later analysis showed TCR association rates differing by HLA locus, peaking at DRB1 and lowest at HLA-C.

PCR employed 60 Vbeta and 13 Jbeta primers. The assay was immunoSEQ multiplex PCR, and TCRdb's table has in-frame clones only and misses some. The table shows 200,000 to 250,000 clones, with approximately 70% occurring only once. Germline-derived CDR1 and CDR2 are SNHLY and FYNNEI. The ends lost 5 bases at V and 3 bases at J; junction bases unmatched: 7. This CDR3 contains 15 residues. Sequencing was done on a sample of PBMCs. The clonotype comes from a middle-aged man in good health and CMV-seropositive. The rearrangement joins TRBV2 to TRBJ1-1; 9 bases agree with TRBD1. This chain's CDR3 is CASSRTGQGYTEAFF. The CDR3 DNA follows: TGTGCCAGCAGTCGGACGGGACAGGGTTACACTGAAGCTTTCTTT.